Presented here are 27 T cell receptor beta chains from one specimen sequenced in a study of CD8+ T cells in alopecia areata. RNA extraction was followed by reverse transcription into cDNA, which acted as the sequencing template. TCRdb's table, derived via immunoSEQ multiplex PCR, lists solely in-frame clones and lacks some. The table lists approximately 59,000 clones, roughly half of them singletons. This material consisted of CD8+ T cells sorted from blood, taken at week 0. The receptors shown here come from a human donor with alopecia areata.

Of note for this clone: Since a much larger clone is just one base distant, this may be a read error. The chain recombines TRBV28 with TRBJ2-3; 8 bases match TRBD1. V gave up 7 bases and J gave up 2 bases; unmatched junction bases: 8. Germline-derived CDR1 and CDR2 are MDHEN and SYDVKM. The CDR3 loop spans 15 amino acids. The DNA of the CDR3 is TGTGCCAGCAAAGTGGCAGGGGGCTTCACAGATACGCAGTATTTT. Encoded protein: CASKVAGGFTDTQYF.

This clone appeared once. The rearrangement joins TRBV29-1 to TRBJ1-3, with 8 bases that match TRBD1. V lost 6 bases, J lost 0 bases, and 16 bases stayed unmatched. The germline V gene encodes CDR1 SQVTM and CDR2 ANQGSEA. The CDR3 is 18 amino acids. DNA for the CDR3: TGCAGCGTGATGACAGGGGATATATCCGCGAGCTCTGGAAACACCATATATTTT. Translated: CSVMTGDISASSGNTIYF.

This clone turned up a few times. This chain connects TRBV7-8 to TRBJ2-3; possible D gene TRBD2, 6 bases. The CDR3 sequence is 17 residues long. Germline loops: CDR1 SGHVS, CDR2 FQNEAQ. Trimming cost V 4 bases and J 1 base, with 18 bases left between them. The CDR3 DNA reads TGTGCCAGCAGCTGGGCGGGACCAAAGCTGGGCACAGATACGCAGTATTTT. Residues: CASSWAGPKLGTDTQYF.

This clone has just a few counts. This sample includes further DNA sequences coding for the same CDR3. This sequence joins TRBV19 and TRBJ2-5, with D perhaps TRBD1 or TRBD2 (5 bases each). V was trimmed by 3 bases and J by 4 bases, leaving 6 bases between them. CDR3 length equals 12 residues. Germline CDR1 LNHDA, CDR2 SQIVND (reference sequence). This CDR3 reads CASSIGGETQYF. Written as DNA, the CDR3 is TGTGCCAGTAGTATTGGGGGAGAGACCCAGTACTTC.

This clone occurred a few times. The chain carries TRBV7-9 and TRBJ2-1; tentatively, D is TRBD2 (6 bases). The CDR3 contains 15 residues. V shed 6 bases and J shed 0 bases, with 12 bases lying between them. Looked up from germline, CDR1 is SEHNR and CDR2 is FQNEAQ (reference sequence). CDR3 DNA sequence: TGTGCCAGCAGACGGGGGATTAGCTCCTACAATGAGCAGTTCTTC. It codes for CASRRGISSYNEQFF.

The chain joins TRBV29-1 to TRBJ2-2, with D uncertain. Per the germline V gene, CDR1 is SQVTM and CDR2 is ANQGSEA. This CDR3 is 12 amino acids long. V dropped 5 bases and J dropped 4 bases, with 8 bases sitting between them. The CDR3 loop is CSVPTVTGELFF. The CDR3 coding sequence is TGCAGCGTTCCTACAGTCACCGGGGAGCTGTTTTTT.

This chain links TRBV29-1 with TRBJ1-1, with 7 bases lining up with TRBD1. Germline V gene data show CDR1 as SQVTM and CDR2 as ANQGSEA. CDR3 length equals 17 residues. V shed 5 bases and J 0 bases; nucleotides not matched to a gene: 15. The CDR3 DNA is TGCAGCGTTTTGGGTCTTTCTCTCAGGGGGTTGAACACTGAAGCTTTCTTT. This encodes CSVLGLSLRGLNTEAFF.

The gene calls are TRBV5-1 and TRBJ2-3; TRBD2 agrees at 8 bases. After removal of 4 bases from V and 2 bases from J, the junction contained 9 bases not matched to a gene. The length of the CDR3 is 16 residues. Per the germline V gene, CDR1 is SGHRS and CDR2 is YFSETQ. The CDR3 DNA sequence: TGCGCCAGCAGCCAAGAGGGGACTAGTTTCACAGATACGCAGTATTTT. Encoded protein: CASSQEGTSFTDTQYF.

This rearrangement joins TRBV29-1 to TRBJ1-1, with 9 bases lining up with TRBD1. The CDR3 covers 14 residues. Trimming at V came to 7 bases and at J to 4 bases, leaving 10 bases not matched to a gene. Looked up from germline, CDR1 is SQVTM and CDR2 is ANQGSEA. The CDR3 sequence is CSASPGTGTTEAFF. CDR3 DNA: TGCAGCGCAAGTCCCGGGACAGGGACCACTGAAGCTTTCTTT. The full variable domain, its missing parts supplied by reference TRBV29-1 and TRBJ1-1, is SAVISQKPSRDICQRGTSLTIQCQVDSQVTMMFWYRQQPGQSLTLIATANQGSEATYESGFVIDKFPISRPNLTFSTLTVSNMSPEDSSIYLCSASPGTGTTEAFFGQGTRLTVV.

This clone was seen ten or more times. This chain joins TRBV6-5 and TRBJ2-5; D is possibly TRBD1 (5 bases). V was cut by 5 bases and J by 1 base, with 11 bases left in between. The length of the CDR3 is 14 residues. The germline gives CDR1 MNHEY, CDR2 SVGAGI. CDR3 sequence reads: CASSPQVTQETQYF. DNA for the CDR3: TGTGCCAGCAGTCCACAGGTCACCCAAGAGACCCAGTACTTC.

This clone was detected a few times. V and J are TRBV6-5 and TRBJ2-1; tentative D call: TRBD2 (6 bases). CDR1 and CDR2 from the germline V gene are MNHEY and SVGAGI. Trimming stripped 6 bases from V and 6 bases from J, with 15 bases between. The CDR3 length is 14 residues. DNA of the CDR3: TGTGCCAGCAGGCACGCGCGGGAAGGCAATGAGCAGTTCTTC. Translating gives CASRHAREGNEQFF.

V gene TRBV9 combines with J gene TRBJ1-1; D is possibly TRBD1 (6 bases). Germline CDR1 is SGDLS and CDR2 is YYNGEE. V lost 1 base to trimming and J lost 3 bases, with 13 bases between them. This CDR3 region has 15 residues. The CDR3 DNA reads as TGTGCCAGCAGCGTAAGTACAGGGAGGGACACTGAAGCTTTCTTT. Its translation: CASSVSTGRDTEAFF.

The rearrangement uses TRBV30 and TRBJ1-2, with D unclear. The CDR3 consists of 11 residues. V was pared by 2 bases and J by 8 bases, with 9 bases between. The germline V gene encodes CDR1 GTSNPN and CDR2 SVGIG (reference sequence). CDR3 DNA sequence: TGTGCCTGGAGTATGGAAGGGGGCTACACCTTC. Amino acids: CAWSMEGGYTF.

The CDR3: CAFPSGTSTDTQYF. The CDR3 DNA reads TGTGCCTTTCCATCCGGGACTAGCACAGATACGCAGTATTTT. This chain joins TRBV2 and TRBJ2-3; D is perhaps TRBD2 (6 bases). Trimming stripped 11 bases from V and 0 bases from J, with 15 bases between. The CDR3 length is 14 residues. The V gene's germline CDR1 is SNHLY and CDR2 FYNNEI.

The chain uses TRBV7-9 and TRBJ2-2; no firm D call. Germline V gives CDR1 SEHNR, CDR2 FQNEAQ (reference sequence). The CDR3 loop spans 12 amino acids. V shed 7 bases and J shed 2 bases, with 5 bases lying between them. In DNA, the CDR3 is TGTGCCAGCACCTCAAACACCGGGGAGCTGTTTTTT. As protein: CASTSNTGELFF.

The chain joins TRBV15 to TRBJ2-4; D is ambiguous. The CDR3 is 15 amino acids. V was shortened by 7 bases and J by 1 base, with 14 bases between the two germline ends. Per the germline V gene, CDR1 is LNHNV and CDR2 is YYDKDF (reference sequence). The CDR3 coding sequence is TGTGCCACCACCGAAGGAATAGGGGCCAAAAACATTCAGTACTTC. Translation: CATTEGIGAKNIQYF.

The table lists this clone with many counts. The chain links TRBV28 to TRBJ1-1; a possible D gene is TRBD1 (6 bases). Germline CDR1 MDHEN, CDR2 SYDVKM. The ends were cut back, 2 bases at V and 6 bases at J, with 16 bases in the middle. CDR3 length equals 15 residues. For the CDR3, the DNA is TGTGCCAGCAGTTTACGGGGGGCGGGGATGTCTGAAGCTTTCTTT. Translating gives CASSLRGAGMSEAFF.

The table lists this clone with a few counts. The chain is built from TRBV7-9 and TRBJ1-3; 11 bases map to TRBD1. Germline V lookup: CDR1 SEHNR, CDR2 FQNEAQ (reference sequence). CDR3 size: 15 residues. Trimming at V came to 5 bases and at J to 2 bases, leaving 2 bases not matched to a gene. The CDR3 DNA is TGTGCCAGCAGCACGGGACAGGGGGCTGGAAACACCATATATTTT. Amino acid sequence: CASSTGQGAGNTIYF.

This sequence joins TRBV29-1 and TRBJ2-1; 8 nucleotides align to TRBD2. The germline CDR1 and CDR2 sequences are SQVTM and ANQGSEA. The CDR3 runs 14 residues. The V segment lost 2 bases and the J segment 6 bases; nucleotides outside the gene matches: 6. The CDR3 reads CSVERRTSSNEQFF. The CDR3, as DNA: TGCAGCGTTGAAAGGAGGACTAGCAGCAATGAGCAGTTCTTC.

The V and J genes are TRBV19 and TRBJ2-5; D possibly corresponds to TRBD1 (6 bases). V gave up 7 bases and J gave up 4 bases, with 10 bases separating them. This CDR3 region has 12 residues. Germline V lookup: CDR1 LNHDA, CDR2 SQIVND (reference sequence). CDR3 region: CASTGRGETQYF. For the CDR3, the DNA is TGTGCCAGTACCGGCAGGGGAGAGACCCAGTACTTC.

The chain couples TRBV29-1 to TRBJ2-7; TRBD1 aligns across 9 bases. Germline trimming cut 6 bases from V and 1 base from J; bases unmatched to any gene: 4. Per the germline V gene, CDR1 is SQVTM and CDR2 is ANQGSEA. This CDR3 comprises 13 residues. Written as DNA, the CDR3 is TGCAGCGTGCTGGGACAGGGTTCCTACGAGCAGTACTTC. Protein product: CSVLGQGSYEQYF.

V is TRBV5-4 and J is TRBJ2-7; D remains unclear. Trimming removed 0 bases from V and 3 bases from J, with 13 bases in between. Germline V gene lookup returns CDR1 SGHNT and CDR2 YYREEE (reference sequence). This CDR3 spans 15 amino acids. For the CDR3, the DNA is TGTGCCAGCAGCTTGGGGGCCGAGCACCTCTACGAGCAGTACTTC. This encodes CASSLGAEHLYEQYF.

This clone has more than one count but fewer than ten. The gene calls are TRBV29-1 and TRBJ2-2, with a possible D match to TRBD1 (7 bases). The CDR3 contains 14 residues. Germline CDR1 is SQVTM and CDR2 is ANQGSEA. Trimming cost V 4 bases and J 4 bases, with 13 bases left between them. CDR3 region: CSVAPGGFTGELFF. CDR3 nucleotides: TGCAGCGTTGCCCCAGGGGGGTTCACCGGGGAGCTGTTTTTT.

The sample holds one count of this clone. The CDR3 DNA follows: TGTGCCAACAGGGAGGGCTATGGCTACACCTTC. It translates to CANREGYGYTF. The chain couples TRBV6-6 to TRBJ1-2, with D possibly TRBD1 on 6 matching bases. The germline gives CDR1 MNHNY, CDR2 SVGAGI (reference sequence). V was pared by 10 bases and J by 4 bases, with 10 bases between. There are 11 residues in the CDR3.

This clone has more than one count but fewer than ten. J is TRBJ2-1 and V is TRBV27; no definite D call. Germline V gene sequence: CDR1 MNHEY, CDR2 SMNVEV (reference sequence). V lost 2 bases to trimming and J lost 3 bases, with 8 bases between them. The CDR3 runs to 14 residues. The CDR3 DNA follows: TGTGCCAGCAGTTTACGGCTCCTCTACAATGAGCAGTTCTTC. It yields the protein CASSLRLLYNEQFF.

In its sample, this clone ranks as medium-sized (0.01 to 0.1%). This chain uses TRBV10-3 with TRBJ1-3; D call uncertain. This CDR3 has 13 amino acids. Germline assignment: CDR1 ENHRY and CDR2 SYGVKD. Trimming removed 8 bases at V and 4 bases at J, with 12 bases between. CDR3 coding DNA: TGTGCCATCTCTGGGAAGTCGGGAAACACCATATATTTT. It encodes CAISGKSGNTIYF.

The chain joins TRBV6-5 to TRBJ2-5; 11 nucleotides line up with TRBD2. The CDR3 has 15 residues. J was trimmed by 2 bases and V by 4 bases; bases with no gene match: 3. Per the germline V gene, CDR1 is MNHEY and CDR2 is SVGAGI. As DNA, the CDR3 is TGTGCCAGCAGTTGGCTAGCGGGAGGACAAGAGACCCAGTACTTC. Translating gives CASSWLAGGQETQYF.